The 17 T cell receptor beta chains in this list originate from one sample, sequenced in a study of T cells in localized non-small cell lung cancer. Sequenced by immunoSEQ multiplex PCR; TCRdb stores in-frame clones only, minus some. The sample has more than 20,000 clones, about 85% seen once. Sequencing used PBMCs, obtained before any cancer treatment. The origin of the receptors is a woman aged 35-70 years with stage II squamous cell lung carcinoma.

The chain joins TRBV11-2 to TRBJ2-1; 10 bases agree with TRBD1. The CDR3 loop spans 18 amino acids. Germline lookup yields CDR1 SGHAT and CDR2 FQNNGV. With V trimmed by 5 bases and J by 5 bases, 15 bases remained unmatched. The CDR3 DNA sequence: TGTGCCAGCAGCCACTTTATACCGGGACAGGGGTATCACAATGAGCAGTTCTTC. The encoded protein is CASSHFIPGQGYHNEQFF.

The chain carries TRBV4-2 and TRBJ2-1; 11 nucleotides line up with TRBD2. CDR3 length equals 20 residues. The germline gives CDR1 LGHNA, CDR2 YNFKEQ. With V trimmed by 1 base and J by 0 bases, 11 bases remained unmatched. CDR3 region: CASSQGLAGGPQSSYNEQFF. Here the CDR3 DNA reads TGTGCCAGCAGCCAAGGCCTAGCGGGAGGTCCTCAAAGCTCCTACAATGAGCAGTTCTTC.

The chain couples TRBV6-6 to TRBJ1-1; the D gene is possibly TRBD1 (5 bases). The CDR3 extends over 14 amino acids. The germline V gene encodes CDR1 MNHNY and CDR2 SVGAGI (reference sequence). V lost 0 bases and J lost 2, with 7 bases in between. DNA for the CDR3: TGTGCCAGCAGTTACTCGACAGTAAACACTGAAGCTTTCTTT. Translated: CASSYSTVNTEAFF.

The J gene is TRBJ2-7, the V gene TRBV30; TRBD2 matches at 8 bases. The ends lost 4 bases at V and 7 bases at J; junction bases unmatched: 9. The CDR3 extends over 13 amino acids. Germline V gene sequence: CDR1 GTSNPN, CDR2 SVGIG (reference sequence). CDR3 coding DNA: TGTGCCTGGAATCAAGCGGGAGAAGGGGAGCAGTACTTC. It encodes CAWNQAGEGEQYF.

The chain uses TRBV5-1 and TRBJ2-2; no clear D. Trimming pared 1 base from V and 1 base from J, leaving 5 bases between. Germline values: CDR1 SGHRS, CDR2 YFSETQ. The CDR3 spans 14 residues. Here the CDR3 reads CASSLMGNTGELFF. For the CDR3, the DNA is TGCGCCAGCAGCTTGATGGGGAACACCGGGGAGCTGTTTTTT.

V gene TRBV5-1 combines with J gene TRBJ2-3; D uncertain. CDR1 SGHRS and CDR2 YFSETQ come from the germline V gene. CDR3 length equals 15 residues. The ends were cut back, 0 bases at V and 3 bases at J, with 11 bases in the middle. CDR3 sequence: CASSLEAPGTDTQYF. CDR3 DNA: TGCGCCAGCAGCTTGGAGGCCCCTGGGACAGATACGCAGTATTTT.

The J gene is TRBJ1-1, the V gene TRBV6-1, with D perhaps matching TRBD1 (5 bases). The CDR3 extends over 15 amino acids. V lost 6 bases and J 7 bases, leaving 21 bases between the germline ends. Germline CDR1 is MNHNS and CDR2 is SASEGT. CDR3 in amino acids: CASSELFAGGDEAFF. For the CDR3, the DNA is TGTGCCAGCAGCGAATTGTTTGCGGGGGGTGATGAAGCTTTCTTT.

In the case of this clone: The junction and the germline gene differ at one end; a read error may be behind it. J is TRBJ2-7 and V is TRBV6-1; tentative D call: TRBD2 (5 bases). This CDR3 has 15 amino acids. Looked up from germline, CDR1 is MNHNS and CDR2 is SASEGT. The CDR3 sequence: CASTNLRSSSHEQYF. In DNA form, the CDR3 reads TGTGCCAGCACCAACTTAAGGTCTAGCTCCCACGAGCAGTACTTC.

The chain joins TRBV18 to TRBJ2-2; 7 nucleotides align to TRBD2. Germline V gene sequence: CDR1 KGHSH, CDR2 LQKENI. The trim removed 2 bases at V and 4 bases at J, leaving 7 bases unmatched. The CDR3 is 16 residues long. The CDR3 region is CASSPVASGGTGELFF. For the CDR3, the DNA is TGTGCCAGCTCACCAGTGGCTAGCGGCGGCACCGGGGAGCTGTTTTTT.

The chain couples TRBV5-1 to TRBJ2-1; 11 bases line up with TRBD2. Looked up from germline, CDR1 is SGHRS and CDR2 is YFSETQ. This CDR3 contains 17 residues. V lost 1 base and J lost 6; bases outside the gene matches: 9. CDR3 nucleotides: TGCGCCAGCAGCTTGTCTCGTTTAGCGGGAGGGCGCAATGAGCAGTTCTTC. Amino acids: CASSLSRLAGGRNEQFF.

The count of this clone is one. The V and J genes are TRBV27 and TRBJ1-1, with D hard to call. V was pared by 8 bases and J by 0 bases, with 13 bases between. The CDR3 totals 14 residues. Germline V gives CDR1 MNHEY, CDR2 SMNVEV (reference sequence). For the CDR3, the DNA is TGTGCCAGCGGCCCAAGGTCCTTGAACACTGAAGCTTTCTTT. Translating it yields CASGPRSLNTEAFF.

This sequence joins TRBV7-8 and TRBJ2-2, with TRBD2 matching over 9 bases. Germline V gives CDR1 SGHVS, CDR2 FQNEAQ. The CDR3 sequence is 15 residues long. Unmatched junction bases numbered 10, after V lost 5 bases and J lost 9 bases. The chain's CDR3 is CASSPAGTSPRELFF. The CDR3 DNA is TGTGCCAGCAGCCCCGCCGGGACTAGCCCTAGGGAGCTGTTTTTT.

This clone was counted only a few times. The V and J genes are TRBV11-1 and TRBJ2-1; 7 nucleotides match TRBD2. The CDR3 consists of 15 residues. V shed 3 bases and J 8 bases; nucleotides not matched to a gene: 10. Germline CDR1 SGHAT, CDR2 FQDESV (reference sequence). The CDR3 DNA reads TGTGCCAGCAGCTTCTGGTCGGGAGGACGCGATGAGCAGTTCTTC. This encodes CASSFWSGGRDEQFF.

The CDR3 coding sequence is TGTGCCAGCAGCTTTTCGGCGGGAGGAACAGATACGCAGTATTTT. It is translated as CASSFSAGGTDTQYF. The V call is TRBV5-4, the J call TRBJ2-3; 8 bases fit TRBD2. The J segment lost 3 bases and the V segment lost 2 bases, leaving 5 bases of the junction unmatched. The CDR3 loop spans 15 amino acids. Germline values: CDR1 SGHNT, CDR2 YYREEE (reference sequence).

CDR3 nucleotides: TGTGCCAGTAGCCCTCGGACAGGGTGGAACACTGAAGCTTTCTTT. It codes for CASSPRTGWNTEAFF. The J gene is TRBJ1-1, the V gene TRBV19, with 8 bases aligning to TRBD1. The CDR3 covers 15 residues. With 6 bases clipped from V and 1 base from J, the junction kept 7 bases outside the gene matches. Germline lookup yields CDR1 LNHDA and CDR2 SQIVND (reference sequence). Full variable domain (remainder filled in from reference TRBV19 and TRBJ1-1): DGGITQSPKYLFRKEGQNVTLSCEQNLNHDAMYWYRQDPGQGLRLIYYSQIVNDFQKGDIAEGYSVSREKKESFPLTVTSAQKNPTAFYLCASSPRTGWNTEAFFGQGTRLTVV.

This clone appeared once. The chain joins TRBV28 to TRBJ2-5; 11 bases are a match to TRBD2. There are 17 residues in the CDR3. Germline-derived CDR1 and CDR2 are MDHEN and SYDVKM. Trimming removed 7 bases from V and 5 bases from J; junction bases left unmatched: 15. This CDR3 is CASTLGGLAGGWETQYF. Here the CDR3 DNA reads TGTGCCAGCACCCTAGGGGGATTAGCGGGAGGGTGGGAGACCCAGTACTTC.

There are a few counts of this clone. The chain employs TRBV2 and TRBJ2-5; 8 positions match TRBD1. The germline gives CDR1 SNHLY, CDR2 FYNNEI. The CDR3 has 14 amino acids. With V trimmed by 2 bases and J by 5 bases, 4 bases remained unmatched. The CDR3 reads CASSESTGAETQYF. Written as DNA, the CDR3 is TGTGCCAGCAGTGAATCGACAGGGGCCGAGACCCAGTACTTC.